One TCR beta chain is described in this entry. The data are from a study of OX40 agonist ivuxolimab in advanced cancers. Study background: A male proportion of about 80% was recorded, with mean age approximately 57 years and range about 20 to 90.

Autoimmune disease history or systemic immunosuppression led to patient exclusion. Peripheral blood came from all dose cohorts at three timepoints. Assay: immunoSEQ multiplex PCR; the TCRdb copy retains only in-frame clones and omits some. The sample has some 15,000 clones; about 79% are singletons. The CDR3 covers 15 residues. CDR1 is MDHEN, CDR2 SYDVKM, per germline. V was pared by 5 bases and J by 8 bases, with 9 bases of the junction left unmatched. The chain is built from TRBV28 and TRBJ1-4; 9 nucleotides align to TRBD1. The sequencing here drew on CD4+ or CD8+ T cells sorted from blood, taken in a trial of the OX40 agonist ivuxolimab. This clonotype was sampled from an adult with an advanced solid tumor such as melanoma, head and neck, liver or kidney cancer. The CDR3 DNA sequence: TGTGCCAGCAGTCTGACAGGGGGGGTCTACGAAAAACTGTTTTTT. It translates to CASSLTGGVYEKLFF.